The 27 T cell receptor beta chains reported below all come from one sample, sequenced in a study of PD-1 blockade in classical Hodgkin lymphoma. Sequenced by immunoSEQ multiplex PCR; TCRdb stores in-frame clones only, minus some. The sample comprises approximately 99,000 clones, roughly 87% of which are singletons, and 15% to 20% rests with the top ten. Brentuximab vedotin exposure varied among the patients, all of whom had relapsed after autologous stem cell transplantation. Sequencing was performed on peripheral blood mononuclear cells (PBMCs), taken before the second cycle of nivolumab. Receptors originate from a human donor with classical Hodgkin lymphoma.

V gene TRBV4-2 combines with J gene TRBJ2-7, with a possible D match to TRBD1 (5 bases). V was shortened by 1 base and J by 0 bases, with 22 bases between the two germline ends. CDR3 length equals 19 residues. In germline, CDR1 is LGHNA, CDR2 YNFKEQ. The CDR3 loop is CASSQVRLHTGSGSYEQYF. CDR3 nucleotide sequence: TGTGCCAGCAGCCAAGTCCGGCTTCACACAGGCTCAGGCTCCTACGAGCAGTACTTC.

The CDR3 region is CASRPRDSSNYGYTF. In DNA, the CDR3 is TGTGCCAGCAGACCCCGGGACAGCTCTAACTATGGCTACACCTTC. The chain uses TRBV2 and TRBJ1-2; 7 bases map to TRBD1. The CDR3 contains 15 residues. The ends lost 6 bases at V and 0 bases at J; junction bases unmatched: 7. Germline assignment: CDR1 SNHLY and CDR2 FYNNEI.

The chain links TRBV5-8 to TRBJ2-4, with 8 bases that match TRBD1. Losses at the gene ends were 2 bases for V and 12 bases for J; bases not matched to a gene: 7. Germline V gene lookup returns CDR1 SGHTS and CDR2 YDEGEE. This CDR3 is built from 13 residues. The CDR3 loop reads CASSFGQGGTQYF. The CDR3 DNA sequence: TGTGCCAGCAGCTTCGGACAGGGAGGTACTCAGTACTTC.

DNA for the CDR3: TGTGCCAGCAGTGAATCGGGACAAGCAAGAGAAGCTTTCTTT. This gives the protein CASSESGQAREAFF. This sequence joins TRBV6-1 and TRBJ1-1, with D tentatively TRBD1 (6 bases). V was clipped by 2 bases and J by 8 bases, with 15 bases between them. The CDR3 spans 14 residues. The germline gives CDR1 MNHNS, CDR2 SASEGT.

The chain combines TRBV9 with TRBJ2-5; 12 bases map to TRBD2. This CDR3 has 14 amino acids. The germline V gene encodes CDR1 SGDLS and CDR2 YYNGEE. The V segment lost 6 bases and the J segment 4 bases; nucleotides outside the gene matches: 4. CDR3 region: CASNLAGGPETQYF. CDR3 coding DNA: TGTGCCAGCAACCTAGCGGGAGGGCCAGAGACCCAGTACTTC.

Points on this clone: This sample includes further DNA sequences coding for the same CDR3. This CDR3 reads CASRASEYNEQFF. The DNA of the CDR3 is TGCGCCAGCCGTGCGAGTGAGTACAATGAGCAGTTCTTC. The V and J genes are TRBV5-1 and TRBJ2-1; D ambiguous. The V gene's germline CDR1 is SGHRS and CDR2 YFSETQ. V was clipped by 7 bases and J by 4 bases, with 12 bases between them. The CDR3 runs 13 residues.

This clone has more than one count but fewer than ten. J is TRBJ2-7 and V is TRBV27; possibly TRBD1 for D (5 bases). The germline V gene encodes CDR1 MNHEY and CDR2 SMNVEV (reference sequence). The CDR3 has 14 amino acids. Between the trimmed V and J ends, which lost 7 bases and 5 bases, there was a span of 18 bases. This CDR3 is CASTGQGTLHEQYF. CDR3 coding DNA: TGTGCCAGCACGGGTCAGGGAACGCTCCACGAGCAGTACTTC.

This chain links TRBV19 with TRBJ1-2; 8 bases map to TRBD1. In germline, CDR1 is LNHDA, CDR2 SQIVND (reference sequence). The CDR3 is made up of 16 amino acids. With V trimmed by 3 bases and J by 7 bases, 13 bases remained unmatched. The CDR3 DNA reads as TGTGCCAGTAGTATGGGGGGTGCCAGGGGGCTCTCTGGCTACACCTTC. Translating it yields CASSMGGARGLSGYTF.

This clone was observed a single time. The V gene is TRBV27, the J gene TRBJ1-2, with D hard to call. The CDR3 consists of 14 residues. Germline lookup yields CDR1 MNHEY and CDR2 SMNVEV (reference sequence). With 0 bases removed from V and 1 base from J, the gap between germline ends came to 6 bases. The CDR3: CASSLSPLNYGYTF. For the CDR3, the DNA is TGTGCCAGCAGTTTATCTCCTCTTAACTATGGCTACACCTTC.

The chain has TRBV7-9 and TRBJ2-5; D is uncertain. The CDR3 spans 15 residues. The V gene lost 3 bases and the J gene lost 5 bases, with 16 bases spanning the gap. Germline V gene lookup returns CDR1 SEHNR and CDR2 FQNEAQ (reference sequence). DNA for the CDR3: TGTGCCAGCAGCTTCATGGCAGGCATTGGGGAGACCCAGTACTTC. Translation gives CASSFMAGIGETQYF.

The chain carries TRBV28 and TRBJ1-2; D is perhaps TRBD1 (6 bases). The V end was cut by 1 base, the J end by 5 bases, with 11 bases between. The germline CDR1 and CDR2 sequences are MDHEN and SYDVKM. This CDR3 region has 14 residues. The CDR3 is CASSLSPQGYGYTF. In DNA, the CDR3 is TGTGCCAGCAGTTTATCCCCCCAGGGGTATGGCTACACCTTC.

CDR3 sequence: CASSPVRAAYNEQFF. CDR3 nucleotide sequence: TGTGCCAGCAGCCCCGTCAGGGCCGCGTACAATGAGCAGTTCTTC. The chain links TRBV11-3 to TRBJ2-1; a possible D gene is TRBD1 (5 bases). Trimming cost V 5 bases and J 4 bases, with 15 bases left between them. The CDR3 sequence is 15 residues long. Germline CDR1 is SGHNT and CDR2 is YENEEA.

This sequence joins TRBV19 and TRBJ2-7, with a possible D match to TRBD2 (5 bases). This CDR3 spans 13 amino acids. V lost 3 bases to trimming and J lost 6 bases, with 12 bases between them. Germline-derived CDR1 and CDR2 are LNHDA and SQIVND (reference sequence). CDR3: CASSIQVATEQYF. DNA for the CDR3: TGTGCCAGTAGTATTCAGGTAGCGACCGAGCAGTACTTC. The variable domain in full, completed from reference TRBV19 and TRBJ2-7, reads DGGITQSPKYLFRKEGQNVTLSCEQNLNHDAMYWYRQDPGQGLRLIYYSQIVNDFQKGDIAEGYSVSREKKESFPLTVTSAQKNPTAFYLCASSIQVATEQYFGPGTRLTVT.

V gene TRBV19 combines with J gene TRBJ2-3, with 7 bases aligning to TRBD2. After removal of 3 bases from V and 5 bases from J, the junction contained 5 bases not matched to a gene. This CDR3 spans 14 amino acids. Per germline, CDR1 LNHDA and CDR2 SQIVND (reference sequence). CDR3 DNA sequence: TGTGCCAGTAGTATCTGGCGGGAGCAAGATACGCAGTATTTT. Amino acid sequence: CASSIWREQDTQYF.

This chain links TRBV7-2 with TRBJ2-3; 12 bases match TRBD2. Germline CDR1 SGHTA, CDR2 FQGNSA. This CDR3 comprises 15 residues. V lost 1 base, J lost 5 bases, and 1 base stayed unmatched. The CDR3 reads CASSLGGLAGDTQYF. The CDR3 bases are TGTGCCAGCAGCTTAGGGGGACTAGCGGGAGATACGCAGTATTTT.

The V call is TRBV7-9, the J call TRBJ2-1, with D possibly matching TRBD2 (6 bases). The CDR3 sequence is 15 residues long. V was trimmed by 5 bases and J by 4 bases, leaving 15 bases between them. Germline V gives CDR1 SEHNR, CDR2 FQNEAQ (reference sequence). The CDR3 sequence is CASSPPGTGYNEQFF. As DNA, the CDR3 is TGTGCCAGCAGCCCCCCCGGGACTGGGTACAATGAGCAGTTCTTC.

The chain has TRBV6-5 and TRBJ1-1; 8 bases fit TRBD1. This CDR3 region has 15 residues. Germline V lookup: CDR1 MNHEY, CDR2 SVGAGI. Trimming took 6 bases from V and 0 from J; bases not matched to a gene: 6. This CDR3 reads CASRRQGPMNTEAFF. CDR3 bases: TGTGCCAGCAGACGACAGGGGCCTATGAACACTGAAGCTTTCTTT.

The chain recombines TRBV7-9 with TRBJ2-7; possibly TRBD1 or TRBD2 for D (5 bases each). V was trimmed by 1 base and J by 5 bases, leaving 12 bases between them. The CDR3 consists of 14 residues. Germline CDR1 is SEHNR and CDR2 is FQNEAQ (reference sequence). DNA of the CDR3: TGTGCCAGCAGCTTAGGCTGGGGGATGGACGAGCAGTACTTC. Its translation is CASSLGWGMDEQYF.

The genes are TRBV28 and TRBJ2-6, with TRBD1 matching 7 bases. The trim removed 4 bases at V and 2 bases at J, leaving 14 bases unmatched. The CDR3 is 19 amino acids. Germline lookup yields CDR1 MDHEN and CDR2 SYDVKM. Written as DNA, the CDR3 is TGTGCCAGCAGTTCCCCCTACCCCTCCCAGGGGGCTGGGGCCAACGTCCTGACTTTC. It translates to CASSSPYPSQGAGANVLTF.

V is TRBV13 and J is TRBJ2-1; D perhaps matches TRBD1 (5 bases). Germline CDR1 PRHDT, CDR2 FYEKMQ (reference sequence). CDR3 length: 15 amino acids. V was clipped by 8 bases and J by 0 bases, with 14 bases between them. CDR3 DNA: TGTGCCAGCGGACAAAGCGAGAGCTCCTACAATGAGCAGTTCTTC. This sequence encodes CASGQSESSYNEQFF.

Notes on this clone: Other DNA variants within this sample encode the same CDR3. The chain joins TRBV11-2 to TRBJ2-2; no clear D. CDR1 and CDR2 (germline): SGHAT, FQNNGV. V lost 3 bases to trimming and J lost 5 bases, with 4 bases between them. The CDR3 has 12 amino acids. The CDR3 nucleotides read TGTGCCAGCAGCTTGGGGACCGGGGAGCTGTTTTTT. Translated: CASSLGTGELFF. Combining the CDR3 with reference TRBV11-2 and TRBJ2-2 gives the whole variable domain EAGVAQSPRYKIIEKRQSVAFWCNPISGHATLYWYQQILGQGPKLLIQFQNNGVVDDSQLPKDRFSAERLKGVDSTLKIQPAKLEDSAVYLCASSLGTGELFFGEGSRLTVL.

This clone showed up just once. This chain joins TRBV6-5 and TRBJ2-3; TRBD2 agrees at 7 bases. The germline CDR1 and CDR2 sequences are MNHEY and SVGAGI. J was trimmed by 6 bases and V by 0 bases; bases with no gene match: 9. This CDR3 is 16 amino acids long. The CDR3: CASSYSRRELFDTQYF. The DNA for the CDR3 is TGTGCCAGCAGTTACTCTCGGCGGGAGCTTTTCGATACGCAGTATTTT.

The CDR3 coding sequence is TGTGCCAGTAGTACAGAATTGGACACTGAAGCTTTCTTT. Its protein product is CASSTELDTEAFF. The rearrangement joins TRBV19 to TRBJ1-1; no reliable D call. Germline CDR1 is LNHDA and CDR2 is SQIVND (reference sequence). The CDR3 is made up of 13 amino acids. The ends were cut back, 4 bases at V and 3 bases at J, with 9 bases in the middle.

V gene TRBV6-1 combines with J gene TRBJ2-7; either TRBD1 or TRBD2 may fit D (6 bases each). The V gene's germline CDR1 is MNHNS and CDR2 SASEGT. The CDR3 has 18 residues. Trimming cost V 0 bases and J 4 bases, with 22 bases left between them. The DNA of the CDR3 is TGTGCCAGCAGTGAAGCCCACATTTGGGGGGCTAATTGGTACGAGCAGTACTTC. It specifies CASSEAHIWGANWYEQYF.

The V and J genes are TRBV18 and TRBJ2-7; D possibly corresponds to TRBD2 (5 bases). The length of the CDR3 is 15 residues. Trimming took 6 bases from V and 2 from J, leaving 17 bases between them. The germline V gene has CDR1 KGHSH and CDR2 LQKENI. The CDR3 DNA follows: TGTGCCAGCTCTCCGCGCCAGCGGAGACCCTACGAGCAGTACTTC. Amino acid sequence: CASSPRQRRPYEQYF.

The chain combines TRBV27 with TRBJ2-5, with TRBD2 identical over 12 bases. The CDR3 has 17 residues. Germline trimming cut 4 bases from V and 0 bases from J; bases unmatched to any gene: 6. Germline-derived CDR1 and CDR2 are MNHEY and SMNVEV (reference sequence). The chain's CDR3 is CASSSLGTSGYQETQYF. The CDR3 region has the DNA TGTGCCAGCAGTTCGCTCGGGACTAGCGGGTACCAAGAGACCCAGTACTTC.

The CDR3 nucleotides are TGTGCCAGCAGCTTTCGGGAGGGTGAAAACATTCAGTACTTC. Translation gives CASSFREGENIQYF. V gene TRBV7-2 combines with J gene TRBJ2-4; the match to TRBD2 covers 8 bases. CDR3 length: 14 residues. The germline V gene has CDR1 SGHTA and CDR2 FQGNSA. J gave up 5 bases and V 3 bases, and 3 bases lay outside the gene matches.